The clone carrying this TCR beta chain was counted at least ten times. As yet, its antigen is unknown. This sample is drawn from a study of T cell repertoires in cytomegalovirus infection. Study results and limitations: Public TCR beta family frequency separated CMV-and-HLA carriers, including in an independent cohort.

This CDR3 comprises 14 residues. Trimming cost V 1 base and J 9 bases; bases outside gene matches: 4. TCRdb ran MiXCR on the reads and lists one entry per CDR3 protein. The repertoire holds 150,000 to 180,000 distinct CDR3 sequences, with 23% as singletons. The sample was PBMCs. This receptor was taken from a human donor in good health (CMV status not recorded). Some clones in this sample may be carry-over from other donors' samples. The J gene is TRBJ2-1, the V gene TRBV12-3 or TRBV12-4; 9 positions match TRBD2. In DNA form, the CDR3 reads TGTGCCAGCAGTTTAGGAGCGGGAGGCGGTGAGCAGTTCTTC. The encoded protein is CASSLGAGGGEQFF.